This T cell receptor (beta chain) comes out of a study of T cells in Graves' hyperthyroidism and ophthalmopathy (dated by TCRdb to the late 2010s). A note on the overall study: Peripheral blood samples were taken at the time of initial diagnosis, prior to any treatment. Whether ophthalmopathy could be predicted prospectively was tested in an independent validation cohort made up of about 20 hyperthyroidism patients plus 17 patients who later progressed to ophthalmopathy. The paper describes TCR Vbeta CDR3 sequencing of about 140 peripheral blood samples, made up of 43 ophthalmopathy patients, roughly 80 hyperthyroidism patients and 17 progressor patients. In roughly six Graves' hyperthyroidism patients, the study also compared T-cell repertoires from thyroid tissue with T-cell repertoires from blood. Following sampling, methimazole starting at 30 mg daily was given to hyperthyroidism patients, and high-dose intravenous methylprednisolone was given to ophthalmopathy patients. To identify TCR V-J signatures that set the groups apart, the researchers used a discovery cohort of more than 95 patients, made up of 40 to 45 with Graves' ophthalmopathy and 57 with stable Graves' hyperthyroidism. The roughly 91 discovery patients were randomly divided into training and test sets at a 7:3 ratio. Results the study describes overall, beyond this receptor: A 13 V-J signature model separated ophthalmopathy from stable hyperthyroidism, with just over 85% sensitivity and 81.08% specificity in cross-validation and 80%/75% in testing. In validation, the model predicted progression to ophthalmopathy a median of 6.5 months before onset, with over 55% sensitivity and about 72% specificity. Most expanded thyroid clonotypes (frequency above 0.001) were also detected in blood, a finding suggesting that blood repertoires may reflect thyroid immune responses. No statistical method was used to fix the sample size in advance, and group allocation was not hidden from the investigators.

CDR1 and CDR2 are read off the germline V gene as SQVTM and ANQGSEA. The CDR3 goes from the cysteine to the phenylalanine over 14 residues. CDR3 DNA is the only sequence kept; it has 42 bases, read in frame from the first base. V was cut back by 4 bases and J by 2 bases, leaving a gap of 14 bases between them. There are many counts of this clonotype. Its specific antigen is unknown. Base qualities are not at hand, and no much larger clone is one base apart. Hyperthyroidism patients were aged 18 to 65 years and newly diagnosed, with disease duration of less than 2 months. Any patient with an uncontrolled infection, another autoimmune disease, pregnancy or lactation was excluded. Diagnoses relied on clinical symptoms, serum thyroxine and TRAb, thyroid ultrasound and orbital computed tomography. Blood from progressor patients was drawn when they were first diagnosed with hyperthyroidism, before any ophthalmopathy symptoms appeared. Ficoll-Paque density gradient centrifugation was used to isolate PBMCs from 8 to 10 ml of fresh peripheral blood. Progressor patients were first diagnosed with Graves' hyperthyroidism and then developed ophthalmopathy during follow-up. Total RNA was extracted with Trizol reagent, and quality was checked on an Agilent 2100 Bioanalyzer.

TCR beta CDR3 regions were amplified from RNA transcripts. A first-round RT-PCR of the TCR CDR3 used the HTBI primer set with the Qiagen OneStep RT-PCR kit. A second multiplex PCR round built the libraries, followed by size selection and purification. The libraries were sequenced on an Illumina HiSeq2000 using paired-end 100 bp reads. The original pipeline was this. Raw data were processed with SOAPnuke, discarding reads with adapters, uncalled bases, mean Phred below 15, or no exact constant-primer or identifier match. COPE v1.2.5 was used to merge the high-quality paired reads, and each unique nucleotide sequence was defined as a clonotype. MiTCR v1.1 was used to align clonotypes to the IMGT TRBV, TRBD and TRBJ reference segments. The analysis was restricted to V-J combinations with a frequency above 0.0001, which together covered 99% to 99.2% of the repertoires. A TCS score was defined as the ratio between F50 (clonal expansion) and ExV (chaos), using BLOSUM62-based TCRdist between CDR3 peptides within each V-J. Welch's t-statistics and random forest reduced 450 to 600 V-J features to around 14, which were used in a naive Bayes classifier (R e1071). TCRdb reprocessing: public reads trimmed at Q25 with fastp, clones called with MiXCR, in-frame beta chains kept. Every distinct CDR3 protein forms one entry, paired with its most common genes and DNA. TCRdb, not the original authors, processed these V and J calls. The sample table lists 690,000 or so distinct CDR3 sequences, approximately 18% of them with a count of one. The ten largest clones represent 16% of the sample.

The TCR originated in a woman in her 50s with Graves' hyperthyroidism that later progressed to Graves' ophthalmopathy. The chain is assembled from TRBV29-1 and TRBJ1-1; TRBD1 could be the D gene, as 6 bases match. The sequencing sample was made of blood. The DNA is TGCAGCGTTGGATCGGGACAAATCAACACTGAAGCTTTCTTT. Its translation reads: CSVGSGQINTEAFF. The entire variable domain, with the stretches around the CDR3 drawn from the reference TRBV29-1 and TRBJ1-1 proteins, is SAVISQKPSRDICQRGTSLTIQCQVDSQVTMMFWYRQQPGQSLTLIATANQGSEATYESGFVIDKFPISRPNLTFSTLTVSNMSPEDSSIYLCSVGSGQINTEAFFGQGTRLTVV.